This is a list of T cell receptor beta chains from one sample in a study of neoadjuvant anti-PD-1 for oral cavity cancer. Generated by immunoSEQ multiplex PCR, the TCRdb table keeps only in-frame clones and is missing some. This table holds approximately 37,000 clones, about 36% found once. The starting material was tumor tissue, obtained after nivolumab (anti-PD-1) treatment. All receptors derive from a person aged 35 to 85 with oral cavity squamous cell carcinoma. CDR3s include the opening cysteine and the closing phenylalanine or tryptophan. A D gene is named only where the DNA matches it firmly. Clone size is stated in some rows and not others, as once, few, many or a class when expanded.

D gene	CDR3 length	clone size	V gene	J gene	CDR3 protein	CDR3 DNA
.	13	.	TRBV7-8	TRBJ2-7	CASSSRTTYEQYF	TGTGCCAGCAGCTCCCGGACCACCTACGAGCAGTACTTC
TRBD1	14	few	TRBV2	TRBJ1-5	CASSGTGGNQPQHF	TGTGCCAGCAGTGGCACAGGGGGGAATCAGCCCCAGCATTTT
.	14	few	TRBV19	TRBJ1-5	CASSLDHYGQPQHF	TGTGCCAGTAGTCTCGACCATTATGGGCAGCCCCAGCATTTT
TRBD1	14	few	TRBV13	TRBJ1-2	CASSSVGQGFGYTF	TGTGCCAGCAGCTCGGTGGGACAGGGGTTTGGCTACACCTTC
.	13	.	TRBV11-2	TRBJ1-1	CASSLFFGTEAFF	TGTGCCAGCAGCTTATTTTTCGGGACTGAAGCTTTCTTT
TRBD1	13	.	TRBV5-1	TRBJ1-5	CASSVTGSQPQHF	TGCGCCAGCTCAGTGACAGGGTCGCAGCCCCAGCATTTT
.	11	.	TRBV5-1	TRBJ2-1	CASSFGTVQFF	TGCGCCAGCAGCTTTGGGACGGTCCAGTTCTTC
.	13	.	TRBV6-5	TRBJ2-7	CASSDQAGYEQYF	TGTGCCAGCAGTGACCAGGCGGGCTACGAGCAGTACTTC
TRBD2	17	.	TRBV9	TRBJ2-5	CASSVDGGRVPQETQYF	TGTGCCAGCAGCGTAGACGGCGGGAGGGTCCCACAAGAGACCCAGTACTTC
TRBD1	16	.	TRBV15	TRBJ2-1	CATRESPGQGIDEQFF	TGTGCCACCAGAGAATCTCCGGGACAGGGGATAGATGAGCAGTTCTTC
.	11	many	TRBV20-1	TRBJ2-7	CSALDYPEQYF	TGCAGTGCACTAGACTACCCAGAGCAGTACTTC
.	12	.	TRBV19	TRBJ1-6	CASRGYNSPLHF	TGTGCCAGCCGGGGGTATAATTCACCCCTCCACTTT
TRBD2	13	.	TRBV5-4	TRBJ2-1	CASSYGRNNEQFF	TGTGCCAGCAGCTACGGGAGGAACAATGAGCAGTTCTTC
TRBD1	15	many	TRBV9	TRBJ2-3	CASSPQGQITDTQYF	TGTGCCAGCAGCCCCCAGGGACAGATAACAGATACGCAGTATTTT
.	12	many	TRBV5-1	TRBJ2-7	CASRATPHEQYF	TGCGCCAGCAGGGCAACACCCCACGAGCAGTACTTC
.	14	once	TRBV15	TRBJ2-5	CATSKKAEGETQYF	TGTGCCACCAGCAAAAAAGCGGAGGGAGAGACCCAGTACTTC
.	13	.	TRBV30	TRBJ1-5	CAWSVQGNQPQHF	TGTGCCTGGAGTGTACAGGGCAATCAGCCCCAGCATTTT
.	13	few	TRBV6-5	TRBJ1-1	CASRDTVDTEAFF	TGTGCCAGCAGGGACACAGTGGACACTGAAGCTTTCTTT
.	12	.	TRBV7-8	TRBJ1-6	CASTGYNSPLHF	TGTGCCAGCACTGGCTATAATTCACCCCTCCACTTT
.	16	.	TRBV21-1	TRBJ2-7	CASSKREGLRSYEQYF	TGTGCCAGCAGCAAAAGGGAGGGTTTACGCTCCTACGAGCAGTACTTC
.	14	.	TRBV6-5	TRBJ1-1	CASRDGPGSTEAFF	TGTGCCAGCAGGGACGGTCCTGGGAGCACTGAAGCTTTCTTT
TRBD1	16	few	TRBV4-1	TRBJ2-3	CASSQERTGISDTQYF	TGCGCCAGCAGCCAAGAGCGGACAGGGATCTCAGATACGCAGTATTTT
TRBD1	12	many	TRBV6-1	TRBJ1-2	CASTGFRYGYTF	TGTGCCTCGACAGGGTTTAGGTATGGCTACACCTTC